What follows are 27 T cell receptor beta chains derived from one specimen sequenced in a study of blood T cell repertoires in COVID-19. Repertoires were generated with immunoSEQ multiplex PCR, while TCRdb's copy carries only in-frame clones and drops some. The table records 100,000 to 150,000 clones, roughly 85% of them present only once. Sequenced material: peripheral blood. All receptors come from a woman aged 80 or over with acute or convalescent COVID-19.

This chain joins TRBV3-1 (or the pseudogene TRBV3-2) and TRBJ2-3, with D perhaps matching TRBD1 (5 bases). Trimming pared 4 bases from V and 4 bases from J, leaving 9 bases between. The germline gives CDR1 LGHDT, CDR2 YNNKEL (reference sequence). The length of the CDR3 is 13 residues. In nucleotides, the CDR3 is TGTGCCAGCAGCCGGAAGGGGCCAGATACGCAGTATTTT. This codes for CASSRKGPDTQYF.

The chain links TRBV6-5 to TRBJ2-5, with no clear D. Germline V lookup: CDR1 MNHEY, CDR2 SVGAGI. With 5 bases removed from V and 4 bases from J, the gap between germline ends came to 11 bases. CDR3 length: 13 residues. CDR3 DNA: TGTGCCAGCAGTAGTCCCGGCGGAGAGACCCAGTACTTC. Translating gives CASSSPGGETQYF.

This chain uses TRBV28 with TRBJ2-4, with a tentative D call TRBD1 (6 bases). The CDR3 length is 16 residues. Between the trimmed V and J ends, which lost 4 bases and 0 bases, there was a span of 13 bases. CDR1 and CDR2 from the germline V gene are MDHEN and SYDVKM. CDR3 protein: CASSSGGQLAKNIQYF. CDR3 bases: TGTGCCAGCAGTTCAGGCGGACAGCTAGCCAAAAACATTCAGTACTTC.

As regards this clone: The same CDR3 can be traced to other DNA sequences in this sample. The V gene is TRBV7-2, the J gene TRBJ1-2; TRBD1 matches at 9 bases. V lost 4 bases, J lost 8 bases, and 5 bases stayed unmatched. The CDR3 is 13 residues long. Germline CDR1 is SGHTA and CDR2 is FQGNSA. CDR3: CASSSRQGGGYTF. As DNA, the CDR3 is TGTGCCAGCAGCTCTCGACAGGGGGGCGGCTACACCTTC. The complete variable domain, with remaining parts taken from reference TRBV7-2 and TRBJ1-2, reads GAGVSQSPSNKVTEKGKDVELRCDPISGHTALYWYRQSLGQGLEFLIYFQGNSAPDKSGLPSDRFSAERTGGSVSTLTIQRTQQEDSAVYLCASSSRQGGGYTFGSGTRLTVV.

The gene calls are TRBV7-9 and TRBJ2-2; TRBD1 matches 7 bases. CDR3 length: 15 residues. Germline V gene data show CDR1 as SEHNR and CDR2 as FQNEAQ (reference sequence). V shed 3 bases, J shed 0 bases, and the junction held 1 base outside the gene matches. CDR3 DNA sequence: TGTGCCAGCAGCTTGGGACAGTCGAACACCGGGGAGCTGTTTTTT. Translated: CASSLGQSNTGELFF.

V usage is TRBV10-3 and J usage is TRBJ1-6; perhaps TRBD1 as D (6 bases). V lost 3 bases to trimming and J lost 1 base, with 13 bases between them. CDR1 is ENHRY, CDR2 SYGVKD, per germline. The CDR3 runs 17 residues. CDR3 protein: CAISESNRESYNSPLHF. CDR3 DNA: TGTGCCATCAGTGAATCAAACAGGGAGTCCTATAATTCACCCCTCCACTTT.

The CDR3 here is CASSPAAVRGYGYTF. DNA of the CDR3: TGTGCCAGCAGTCCCGCGGCCGTCCGTGGGTATGGCTACACCTTC. V is TRBV27 and J is TRBJ1-2; D call uncertain. V lost 5 bases and J lost 5, with 18 bases in between. The CDR3 loop spans 15 amino acids. From germline, CDR1 is MNHEY and CDR2 SMNVEV (reference sequence).

The rearrangement uses TRBV11-2 and TRBJ1-1; D not resolved. V was cut by 9 bases and J by 1 base, with 12 bases left in between. Per the germline V gene, CDR1 is SGHAT and CDR2 is FQNNGV. This CDR3 region has 13 residues. This CDR3 is CASKTNQNTEAFF. The CDR3 region has the DNA TGTGCCAGTAAGACAAATCAGAACACTGAAGCTTTCTTT.

As DNA, the CDR3 is TGTGCCAGCAGTTACTCGAGGGTCAAAAACACTGAAGCTTTCTTT. As protein: CASSYSRVKNTEAFF. V is TRBV6-5 and J is TRBJ1-1, with no clear D. Germline V gene data show CDR1 as MNHEY and CDR2 as SVGAGI. Trimming removed 0 bases from V and 2 bases from J, with 10 bases in between. The CDR3 runs to 15 residues.

The CDR3 bases are TGTGCCAGCAGCGTAGGGCCAGGGTATAGCAATCAGCCCCAGCATTTT. Its protein product is CASSVGPGYSNQPQHF. The genes are TRBV9 and TRBJ1-5, with D tentatively TRBD1 (5 bases). The CDR3 spans 16 residues. The germline gives CDR1 SGDLS, CDR2 YYNGEE. Trimming took off 0 bases at V and 0 bases at J, with 10 bases between the two ends.

This clone was seen a handful of times. The chain carries TRBV2 and TRBJ2-1; a weak D match, TRBD2 (5 bases). The V and J ends lost 1 base and 9 bases respectively, with 7 bases between them. The CDR3 runs to 12 residues. The germline V gene encodes CDR1 SNHLY and CDR2 FYNNEI. Here the CDR3 reads CASSEDRGEQFF. In DNA, the CDR3 is TGTGCCAGCAGTGAAGATCGGGGTGAGCAGTTCTTC. The full variable domain, with the rest looked up from reference TRBV2 and TRBJ2-1, is EPEVTQTPSHQVTQMGQEVILRCVPISNHLYFYWYRQILGQKVEFLVSFYNNEISEKSEIFDDQFSVERPDGSNFTLKIRSTKLEDSAMYFCASSEDRGEQFFGPGTRLTVL.

The gene calls are TRBV19 and TRBJ2-2, with TRBD1 as a possible D gene (5 bases). V dropped 7 bases and J dropped 0 bases, with 12 bases sitting between them. The germline CDR1 and CDR2 sequences are LNHDA and SQIVND (reference sequence). The length of the CDR3 is 15 residues. The CDR3 loop is CASTPETANTGELFF. In DNA form, the CDR3 reads TGTGCCAGTACCCCCGAGACAGCGAACACCGGGGAGCTGTTTTTT.

This chain links TRBV5-1 with TRBJ1-1, with 8 bases that match TRBD1. The ends lost 5 bases at V and 1 base at J; junction bases unmatched: 4. CDR1 SGHRS and CDR2 YFSETQ come from the germline V gene. There are 14 residues in the CDR3. CDR3 loop: CASSPGTGNTEAFF. In nucleotides, the CDR3 is TGCGCCAGCAGTCCCGGGACAGGGAACACTGAAGCTTTCTTT. Supplemented by reference TRBV5-1 and TRBJ1-1, the full variable domain reads KAGVTQTPRYLIKTRGQQVTLSCSPISGHRSVSWYQQTPGQGLQFLFEYFSETQRNKGNFPGRFSGRQFSNSRSEMNVSTLELGDSALYLCASSPGTGNTEAFFGQGTRLTVV.

The chain carries TRBV3-1 (or the pseudogene TRBV3-2) and TRBJ2-1; 7 nucleotides agree with TRBD1. The CDR3 runs to 14 residues. The junction had 4 bases not matched to a gene; V was cut back by 4 bases and J by 4 bases. In germline, CDR1 is LGHDT, CDR2 YNNKEL (reference sequence). CDR3 bases: TGTGCCAGCAGCCCCTGGGACAGATACAATGAGCAGTTCTTC. It specifies CASSPWDRYNEQFF.

This chain joins TRBV5-4 and TRBJ2-1, with 14 bases matching TRBD2. The CDR3 loop spans 16 amino acids. Germline assignment: CDR1 SGHNT and CDR2 YYREEE (reference sequence). After removal of 0 bases from V and 9 bases from J, the junction contained 5 bases not matched to a gene. CDR3 in amino acids: CASSLAQTSGGVEQFF. Here the CDR3 DNA reads TGTGCCAGCAGCTTGGCCCAGACTAGCGGGGGGGTTGAGCAGTTCTTC.

The rearrangement links TRBV6-5 to TRBJ1-1, with 9 bases lining up with TRBD1. The CDR3 length is 15 residues. In germline, CDR1 is MNHEY, CDR2 SVGAGI. V trimming: 6 bases; J trimming: 6 bases; junction bases outside the gene matches: 11. The CDR3 coding sequence is TGTGCCAGCAGCCGGTCCACAGGGGGCCCACCTGAAGCTTTCTTT. As protein: CASSRSTGGPPEAFF.

The chain has TRBV5-1 and TRBJ1-6, with TRBD1 matching over 7 bases. CDR1 and CDR2 from the germline V gene are SGHRS and YFSETQ. CDR3 length: 17 residues. The V and J ends lost 0 bases and 5 bases, in that order; junction bases with no gene match: 8. The CDR3 DNA follows: TGCGCCAGCAGCTTGGCCGTTATGGGACAGAATAATTCACCCCTCCACTTT. Translated: CASSLAVMGQNNSPLHF.

The chain couples TRBV10-3 to TRBJ1-2, with TRBD1 matching 7 bases. Germline CDR1 ENHRY, CDR2 SYGVKD. The junction had 0 bases not matched to a gene; V was cut back by 2 bases and J by 6 bases. The CDR3 contains 12 residues. CDR3 bases: TGTGCCATCAGTGAGGACAGGGATGGCTACACCTTC. It yields the protein CAISEDRDGYTF.

This rearrangement joins TRBV4-1 to TRBJ1-2; 7 bases are shared with TRBD1. Germline CDR1 reads MGHRA; CDR2 reads YSYEKL. The CDR3 extends over 17 amino acids. Losses at the gene ends were 6 bases for V and 1 base for J; bases not matched to a gene: 14. The CDR3 loop is CASSRQHTGEYNYGYTF. DNA for the CDR3: TGCGCCAGCAGTCGTCAGCACACAGGGGAATATAACTATGGCTACACCTTC.

This chain connects TRBV5-1 to TRBJ1-1; TRBD1 matches at 9 bases. The germline gives CDR1 SGHRS, CDR2 YFSETQ. This CDR3 comprises 14 residues. With 4 bases clipped from V and 8 bases from J, the junction kept 9 bases outside the gene matches. The CDR3: CASSTGQGQGEAFF. The DNA for the CDR3 is TGCGCCAGCAGCACGGGACAGGGCCAGGGGGAAGCTTTCTTT.

The rearrangement uses TRBV5-1 and TRBJ1-1; TRBD1 matches at 7 bases. The CDR3 loop spans 15 amino acids. V shed 2 bases and J 5 bases; nucleotides not matched to a gene: 9. Germline V gene lookup returns CDR1 SGHRS and CDR2 YFSETQ. The CDR3 reads CASSLQGLLGTEAFF. In nucleotides, the CDR3 is TGCGCCAGCAGCTTACAGGGGCTCCTAGGGACTGAAGCTTTCTTT.

V and J are TRBV12-3 or TRBV12-4 and TRBJ2-1; D might be TRBD1 (5 bases). V lost 7 bases to trimming and J lost 8 bases, with 15 bases between them. This CDR3 comprises 13 residues. CDR3 nucleotides: TGTGCCAGCAAGGACAAGGCATTTGATGAGCAGTTCTTC. Translation gives CASKDKAFDEQFF.

V usage is TRBV5-1 and J usage is TRBJ2-1; the match to TRBD1 covers 8 bases. Germline V gene sequence: CDR1 SGHRS, CDR2 YFSETQ. V was pared by 1 base and J by 0 bases, with 6 bases of the junction left unmatched. The CDR3 has 17 residues. The CDR3 DNA reads TGCGCCAGCAGCTTGAGTCCAGGGGGCAGCTCCTACAATGAGCAGTTCTTC. Translation gives CASSLSPGGSSYNEQFF.

The chain couples TRBV2 to TRBJ1-1, with D possibly being TRBD1 (6 bases). V was shortened by 2 bases and J by 1 base, with 11 bases between the two germline ends. CDR1 and CDR2 from the germline V gene are SNHLY and FYNNEI. CDR3 length: 15 residues. The CDR3, as DNA: TGTGCCAGCAGTGAACGGGGGGCGGGGAACACTGAAGCTTTCTTT. It yields the protein CASSERGAGNTEAFF.

Concerning this clone itself: Other DNA sequences within the sample encode an identical CDR3. This chain links TRBV5-1 with TRBJ2-5; possibly TRBD2 for D (5 bases). V lost 2 bases and J lost 1, with 6 bases in between. The CDR3 totals 13 residues. The germline CDR1 and CDR2 sequences are SGHRS and YFSETQ. CDR3 sequence reads: CASSLAVQETQYF. The CDR3 coding sequence is TGCGCCAGCAGCTTAGCGGTCCAAGAGACCCAGTACTTC.

The rearrangement links TRBV11-2 to TRBJ1-2; 7 nucleotides agree with TRBD1. After removal of 3 bases from V and 2 bases from J, the junction contained 9 bases not matched to a gene. Germline values: CDR1 SGHAT, CDR2 FQNNGV. The CDR3 contains 16 residues. This CDR3 reads CASSFMPGQRNYGYTF. In DNA form, the CDR3 reads TGTGCCAGCAGCTTCATGCCGGGACAGAGAAACTATGGCTACACCTTC.

The rearrangement uses TRBV7-6 and TRBJ2-5, with a possible D match to TRBD1 (6 bases). CDR1 and CDR2 from the germline V gene are SGHVS and FNYEAQ. The CDR3 is 15 amino acids. V lost 2 bases and J 2 bases, leaving 12 bases between the germline ends. The CDR3 bases are TGTGCCAGCAGCTTACCCAATCAGGGGCAAGAGACCCAGTACTTC. Its protein product is CASSLPNQGQETQYF.